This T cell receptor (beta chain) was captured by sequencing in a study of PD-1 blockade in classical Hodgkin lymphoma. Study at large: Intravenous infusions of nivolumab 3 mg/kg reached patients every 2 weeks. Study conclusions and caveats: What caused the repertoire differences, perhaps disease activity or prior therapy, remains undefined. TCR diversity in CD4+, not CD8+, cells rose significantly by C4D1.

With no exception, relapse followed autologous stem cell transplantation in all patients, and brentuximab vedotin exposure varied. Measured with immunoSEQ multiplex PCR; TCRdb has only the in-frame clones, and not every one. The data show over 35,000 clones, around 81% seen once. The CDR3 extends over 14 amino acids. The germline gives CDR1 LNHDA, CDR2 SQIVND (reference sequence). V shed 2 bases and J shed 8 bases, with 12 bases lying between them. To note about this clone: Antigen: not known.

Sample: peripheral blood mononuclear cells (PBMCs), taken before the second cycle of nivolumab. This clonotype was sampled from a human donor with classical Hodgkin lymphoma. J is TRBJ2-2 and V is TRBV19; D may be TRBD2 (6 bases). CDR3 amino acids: CASSIKASAGELFF. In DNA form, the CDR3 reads TGTGCCAGTAGTATAAAAGCTAGCGCGGGGGAGCTGTTTTTT.